A single sample is the source of the 22 T cell receptor beta chains below, sequenced in a study of T cell responses to AZD1222 COVID-19 vaccine. TCRdb's copy holds only in-frame clones and misses some; the assay was immunoSEQ multiplex PCR. The sample holds 100,000 to 150,000 clones, about 93% seen once. Sequenced here: peripheral blood, sampled on day 0 of AZD1222 vaccination. These receptors were taken from an adult in good health.

V is TRBV19 and J is TRBJ1-5; the D gene is possibly TRBD1 (5 bases). This CDR3 is 15 amino acids long. The germline V gene has CDR1 LNHDA and CDR2 SQIVND (reference sequence). V was pared by 6 bases and J by 2 bases, with 14 bases between. The CDR3 coding sequence is TGTGCCAGTAGGGTCCGGGACGGACGCAATCAGCCCCAGCATTTT. Its protein is CASRVRDGRNQPQHF.

The rearrangement joins TRBV27 to TRBJ1-2; no firm D call. Trimming removed 4 bases at V and 7 bases at J, with 10 bases between. CDR3 length: 12 residues. Germline loops: CDR1 MNHEY, CDR2 SMNVEV (reference sequence). CDR3 nucleotides: TGTGCCAGCAGTTCGGTAGGTACTGGCTACACCTTC. As protein: CASSSVGTGYTF.

This chain connects TRBV6-2 or TRBV6-3 to TRBJ1-1; D is unclear. The CDR3 totals 14 residues. Trimming shortened V by 4 bases and J by 0 bases, and 9 bases separated the two germline ends. Germline V CDR1 and CDR2: MNHEY, SVGEGT. The CDR3 loop reads CASSLRLLNTEAFF. As DNA, the CDR3 is TGTGCCAGCAGTTTAAGACTCCTGAACACTGAAGCTTTCTTT.

The chain combines TRBV11-1 with TRBJ1-1; a weak D match, TRBD1 (5 bases). Trimming took off 0 bases at V and 4 bases at J, with 12 bases between the two ends. Germline values: CDR1 SGHAT, CDR2 FQDESV (reference sequence). This CDR3 contains 15 residues. The CDR3 spells CASSLAGRASTEAFF. CDR3 DNA sequence: TGTGCCAGCAGCTTAGCGGGCAGGGCAAGCACTGAAGCTTTCTTT.

J is TRBJ2-2 and V is TRBV9, with 7 bases fitting TRBD1. V was pared by 3 bases and J by 6 bases, with 5 bases of the junction left unmatched. The CDR3 is 14 amino acids. Germline CDR1 reads SGDLS; CDR2 reads YYNGEE. The DNA for the CDR3 is TGTGCCAGCAGCGGACAGGGTAGCGCCGGGGAGCTGTTTTTT. It translates to CASSGQGSAGELFF.

The V and J genes are TRBV24-1 and TRBJ1-5; D uncertain. Germline CDR1 KGHDR, CDR2 SFDVKD. V was trimmed by 4 bases and J by 6 bases, leaving 6 bases between them. This CDR3 contains 12 residues. Here the CDR3 reads CATSEGAQPQHF. Written as DNA, the CDR3 is TGTGCCACCAGTGAGGGTGCTCAGCCCCAGCATTTT.

This clone was recorded once. The chain employs TRBV6-5 and TRBJ2-3, with 10 bases fitting TRBD2. The CDR3 length is 16 residues. The V gene end was trimmed by 2 bases and the J gene end by 0 bases; junction bases not matched to a gene: 2. Germline V gene data show CDR1 as MNHEY and CDR2 as SVGAGI. The CDR3 here is CASSYSGGASTDTQYF. CDR3 in DNA: TGTGCCAGCAGTTACAGCGGGGGGGCGAGCACAGATACGCAGTATTTT.

The rearrangement uses TRBV6-5 and TRBJ2-1; 7 bases fit TRBD2. CDR1 MNHEY and CDR2 SVGAGI come from the germline V gene. J was trimmed by 2 bases and V by 6 bases; bases with no gene match: 7. This CDR3 region has 15 residues. In nucleotides, the CDR3 is TGTGCCAGCAGATTAGCGGGCTCAACCTACAATGAGCAGTTCTTC. This sequence encodes CASRLAGSTYNEQFF.

This chain joins TRBV6-6 and TRBJ1-2; tentative D call: TRBD1 (5 bases). The germline V gene encodes CDR1 MNHNY and CDR2 SVGAGI (reference sequence). V lost 4 bases and J 2 bases, leaving 8 bases between the germline ends. This CDR3 region has 13 residues. The CDR3 DNA sequence: TGTGCCAGCAGTTGGGAGGGGAACTATGGCTACACCTTC. Translating it yields CASSWEGNYGYTF.

V gene TRBV28 combines with J gene TRBJ1-1; D possibly corresponds to TRBD1 (5 bases). This CDR3 is 18 amino acids long. V lost 1 base, J lost 4 bases, and 22 bases lay in between. Looked up from germline, CDR1 is MDHEN and CDR2 is SYDVKM. Written as DNA, the CDR3 is TGTGCCAGCAGTTTATTTCGGAGGGCCCAGAGAAGGGGCACTGAAGCTTTCTTT. Translated: CASSLFRRAQRRGTEAFF.

This chain uses TRBV27 with TRBJ1-2, with a tentative D call TRBD1 (5 bases). V was clipped by 7 bases and J by 9 bases, with 24 bases between them. The CDR3 contains 15 residues. CDR1 is MNHEY, CDR2 SMNVEV, per germline (reference sequence). CDR3 residues: CASMTARSNPGCYTF. Here the CDR3 DNA reads TGTGCCAGCATGACAGCTAGATCCAATCCGGGTTGCTACACCTTC.

The CDR3 region has the DNA TGCGCCAGCAGTCAGCCTGGGTCTCGCGAAAACACTGAAGCTTTCTTT. This codes for CASSQPGSRENTEAFF. V is TRBV4-1 and J is TRBJ1-1; D unclear. CDR1 and CDR2 from the germline V gene are MGHRA and YSYEKL. The V end was cut by 6 bases, the J end by 2 bases, with 19 bases between. The CDR3 length is 16 residues.

The chain is built from TRBV18 and TRBJ1-3; D possibly corresponds to TRBD1 (6 bases). The CDR3 is 14 residues long. Germline values: CDR1 KGHSH, CDR2 LQKENI. V dropped 2 bases and J dropped 1 base, with 6 bases sitting between them. The CDR3 bases are TGTGCCAGCTCACCAACAGGGTCTGGAAACACCATATATTTT. It translates to CASSPTGSGNTIYF.

The rearrangement joins TRBV7-9 to TRBJ2-1; unclear D gene. With 7 bases removed from V and 4 bases from J, the gap between germline ends came to 8 bases. The CDR3 contains 12 residues. Germline V gene data show CDR1 as SEHNR and CDR2 as FQNEAQ (reference sequence). CDR3 coding DNA: TGTGCCAGCAACGACGGTTACAATGAGCAGTTCTTC. This sequence encodes CASNDGYNEQFF. Together with reference TRBV7-9 and TRBJ2-1, the CDR3 gives the full variable domain: DTGVSQNPRHKITKRGQNVTFRCDPISEHNRLYWYRQTLGQGPEFLTYFQNEAQLEKSRLLSDRFSAERPKGSFSTLEIQRTEQGDSAMYLCASNDGYNEQFFGPGTRLTVL.

This sequence joins TRBV25-1 and TRBJ1-4; the D is unclear. Per germline, CDR1 MGHDK and CDR2 SYGVNS. Deletions cut 7 bases from V and 7 bases from J, with 13 bases between. This CDR3 spans 13 amino acids. CDR3 DNA sequence: TGTGCCAGCATTGAGAAGGCTACTGAAAAACTGTTTTTT. It codes for CASIEKATEKLFF.

The V and J genes are TRBV4-2 and TRBJ1-2; no definite D call. Germline V gene data show CDR1 as LGHNA and CDR2 as YNFKEQ. Trimming pared 1 base from V and 8 bases from J, leaving 26 bases between. The CDR3 totals 18 residues. Written as DNA, the CDR3 is TGTGCCAGCAGCCAAGGCGTTAGACTTTGGACGGCGGTAGGGGGCTACACCTTC. Amino acids: CASSQGVRLWTAVGGYTF.

The rearrangement links TRBV27 to TRBJ2-7; TRBD2 agrees at 9 bases. There are 15 residues in the CDR3. The V gene end was trimmed by 3 bases and the J gene end by 1 base; junction bases not matched to a gene: 4. Germline values: CDR1 MNHEY, CDR2 SMNVEV (reference sequence). CDR3 bases: TGTGCCAGCAGTTTTGAACTAGCGGGTTCCTACGAGCAGTACTTC. Its translation is CASSFELAGSYEQYF.

The chain recombines TRBV11-1 with TRBJ2-2; no definite D call. The CDR3 contains 13 residues. Trimming left V 4 bases short and J 3 bases short, with 6 bases between. Germline values: CDR1 SGHAT, CDR2 FQDESV (reference sequence). As DNA, the CDR3 is TGTGCCAGCAGCTGGGAACACACCGGGGAGCTGTTTTTT. Translated: CASSWEHTGELFF. Complete variable domain (other parts from reference TRBV11-1 and TRBJ2-2): EAEVAQSPRYKITEKSQAVAFWCDPISGHATLYWYRQILGQGPELLVQFQDESVVDDSQLPKDRFSAERLKGVDSTLKIQPAELGDSAMYLCASSWEHTGELFFGEGSRLTVL.

This chain links TRBV28 with TRBJ1-1; 7 bases agree with TRBD1. Germline lookup yields CDR1 MDHEN and CDR2 SYDVKM. The CDR3 is made up of 12 amino acids. V dropped 6 bases and J dropped 11; count of bases not matched to a gene: 9. The CDR3 here is CASSTQQGTAFF. Here the CDR3 DNA reads TGTGCCAGCAGCACACAACAGGGGACGGCTTTCTTT.

The chain employs TRBV19 and TRBJ1-4; no clear D. The germline V gene has CDR1 LNHDA and CDR2 SQIVND (reference sequence). The V and J ends lost 3 bases and 3 bases respectively, with 8 bases between them. This CDR3 has 14 residues. The CDR3 here is CASSIQTSNEKLFF. The CDR3 region has the DNA TGTGCCAGTAGTATCCAGACCTCTAATGAAAAACTGTTTTTT.

This sequence joins TRBV4-1 and TRBJ2-1; no firm D call. CDR3 length: 14 amino acids. CDR1 is MGHRA, CDR2 YSYEKL, per germline. V dropped 1 base and J dropped 8 bases, with 12 bases sitting between them. The CDR3 DNA is TGCGCCAGCAGCCAAGTTTTCCCGTCGGATGAGCAGTTCTTC. It translates to CASSQVFPSDEQFF.

This clone appeared once. The chain uses TRBV4-1 and TRBJ2-1; 10 bases line up with TRBD2. This CDR3 is 13 amino acids long. Germline CDR1 MGHRA, CDR2 YSYEKL. The junction had 3 bases not matched to a gene; V was cut back by 4 bases and J by 9 bases. CDR3 sequence reads: CASSLPSGSEQFF. The CDR3 coding sequence is TGCGCCAGCAGCCTCCCTAGCGGGAGTGAGCAGTTCTTC.